Following are 27 T cell receptor beta chains from one sample sequenced in a study of CD8+CD57+ T cells in acquired aplastic anemia (dated 2018 in TCRdb). Flow cytometry had shown CD8+CD57+ cell expansion in the patients selected for sequencing. Sequencing was performed on an Illumina HiSeq 2000. Profiling of TCR beta VDJ combinations and CDR3 sequences used genomic DNA as the template. The public reads were reanalyzed by TCRdb: fastp trimming at Q25, MiXCR alignment, in-frame beta chains only. A single entry per CDR3 protein holds the most common genes and DNA from its merged rows. The sample includes approximately 260,000 distinct CDR3 sequences, with approximately 80% observed a single time. The ten largest clonotypes hold 35% to 50% of the sample. Sequencing was done on a sample of sorted CD4+, CD8+, or CD8+CD57+ T cells (not recorded which) from PBMCs. Receptors were obtained from a human donor with aplastic anemia.

V usage is TRBV7-3 and J usage is TRBJ1-2; TRBD1 is a possible D gene (5 bases). Germline V gene sequence: CDR1 SGHTA, CDR2 FQGTGA. This CDR3 has 12 residues. V lost 3 bases to trimming and J lost 7 bases, with 9 bases between them. CDR3 residues: CASSLGVCGYTF. The CDR3 DNA is TGTGCCAGCAGCTTGGGGGTCTGTGGCTACACCTTC.

To note about this clonotype: At one end the junction does not follow the germline gene, possibly because of a read error. The chain has TRBV11-1 and TRBJ2-5; no clear D. Per germline, CDR1 SGHAT and CDR2 FQDESV (reference sequence). There are 14 residues in the CDR3. The CDR3 protein is CANSLGSEGETQYF. The CDR3 bases are TGTGCCAACAGCTTAGGCAGCGAAGGAGAGACCCAGTACTTC.

This clonotype appeared many times. The genes are TRBV20-1 and TRBJ1-5; 7 nucleotides agree with TRBD1. V shed 3 bases, J shed 3 bases, and the junction held 8 bases outside the gene matches. Germline assignment: CDR1 DFQATT and CDR2 SNEGSKA (reference sequence). CDR3 size: 15 residues. Here the CDR3 DNA reads TGCAGTGCTAGTTCCGAGACAGGGTACAATCAGCCCCAGCATTTT. Protein: CSASSETGYNQPQHF.

Note on this clonotype: At one of its ends the junction is not consistent with the germline gene, which may arise from a read error. The chain employs TRBV7-8 and TRBJ1-5; no reliable D call. The CDR3 is made up of 16 amino acids. Germline V gene sequence: CDR1 SGHVS, CDR2 FQNEAQ. The CDR3 DNA follows: TGTGCCAGCAGCTTAGCGAGCGGGTATGGTACTCAGTCCCAGCATTTT. Translated: CASSLASGYGTQSQHF. The complete variable domain, with remaining parts taken from reference TRBV7-8 and TRBJ1-5, reads GAGVSQSPRYKVAKRGQDVALRCDPISGHVSLFWYQQALGQGPEFLTYFQNEAQLDKSGLPSDRFFAERPEGSVSTLKIQRTQQEDSAVYLCASSLASGYGTQSQHFGDGTRLSIL.

Of note for this clonotype: The conserved phenylalanine or tryptophan normally closing the CDR3 is absent here, so this likely arose from a read error. No DNA is shown, since the ends of the CDR3 on it are uncertain; the CDR3 is the one TCRdb lists. The chain recombines TRBV2 with TRBJ2-1; TRBD1, as called in the table, went unchecked against the DNA. The CDR3 contains 16 residues when both ends are counted. The V gene's germline CDR1 is SNHLY and CDR2 FYNNEI. The CDR3 sequence is CASSRGGGADTEAFFV.

A remark on this clonotype: The conserved final phenylalanine or tryptophan is absent from the CDR3, which likely points to a read error. The limits of the CDR3 on the DNA are not certain, so only TCRdb's listed CDR3 is given. The chain couples TRBV7-3 to TRBJ2-4; the table's D call TRBD1 went unverified against the DNA. Ends included, the CDR3 has 12 residues. Per the germline V gene, CDR1 is SGHTA and CDR2 is FQGTGA. CDR3 sequence: CASGGAGNTEKQ.

This chain uses TRBV7-3 with TRBJ2-7; TRBD2 agrees at 8 bases. Germline loops: CDR1 SGHTA, CDR2 FQGTGA. V shed 2 bases, J shed 7 bases, and the junction held 13 bases outside the gene matches. This CDR3 region has 16 residues. In DNA form, the CDR3 reads TGTGCCAGCAGCTTACCGAAGCGGGGGTACTACAATGAGCAGTACGTC. Encoded protein: CASSLPKRGYYNEQYV.

This sequence joins TRBV9 and TRBJ2-3; 8 positions match TRBD1. Trimming at V came to 4 bases and at J to 14 bases, leaving 15 bases not matched to a gene. This CDR3 comprises 14 residues. Germline CDR1 reads SGDLS; CDR2 reads YYNGEE. The CDR3 protein is CASSLGTGPDPPYF. The DNA for the CDR3 is TGTGCCAGCAGCTTAGGGACAGGTCCCGATCCGCCGTATTTT. Complete variable domain (other parts from reference TRBV9 and TRBJ2-3): DSGVTQTPKHLITATGQRVTLRCSPRSGDLSVYWYQQSLDQGLQFLIQYYNGEERAKGNILERFSAQQFPDLHSELNLSSLELGDSALYFCASSLGTGPDPPYFGPGTRLTVL.

Regarding this clonotype: A read error may account for a junction end that differs from germline. V and J are TRBV7-2 and TRBJ2-1; D is tentatively TRBD1 or TRBD2 (5 bases each). The CDR3 sequence is 13 residues long. The germline CDR1 and CDR2 sequences are SGHTA and FQGNSA. The CDR3 here is CASSLGGIPDQLF. Here the CDR3 DNA reads TGTGCCAGCAGCTTAGGGGGGATCCCCGATCAGCTCTTT.

Points on this clonotype: The DNA is omitted, as the CDR3 cannot be located on it reliably, and the CDR3 follows TCRdb's listing. This sequence joins TRBV19 and TRBJ2-6; TRBD2 is taken as the D call from the table, unchecked against the DNA. The CDR3 comprises 17 residues, both ends counted. CDR1 is LNHDA and CDR2 is SQIVND in the germline V gene (reference sequence). The CDR3 here is CASTMGRVPGEQFFGTF.

This clonotype was observed once. The J gene is TRBJ2-1, the V gene TRBV25-1; D possibly matches TRBD1 or TRBD2 (5 bases each). The DNA end favors TRBJ2-7, so the J call may be wrong. The germline CDR1 and CDR2 sequences are MGHDK and SYGVNS. This CDR3 is built from 18 residues. CDR3 region: CISSFHPDGTAPSNEQYV. The CDR3 region has the DNA TGCATCAGCAGCTTTCATCCAGACGGGACCGCCCCCTCCAATGAGCAGTACGTC.

CDR3 sequence: CASSWTSGRAYNEQFF. DNA for the CDR3: TGTGCCAGCAGCTGGACTAGCGGGAGGGCTTACAATGAGCAGTTCTTC. The V gene is TRBV7-9, the J gene TRBJ2-1, with TRBD2 matching over 15 bases. Germline values: CDR1 SEHNR, CDR2 FQNEAQ (reference sequence). The CDR3 covers 16 residues. Trimming took 4 bases from V and 4 from J; bases not matched to a gene: 2.

This clonotype was observed once. Lacking the conserved final phenylalanine or tryptophan, this CDR3 likely reflects a read error. The DNA is left out, because the CDR3 cannot be placed on it with certainty; the CDR3 is given as TCRdb lists it. CDR3: CASGFGGTTTQNFFS. The V gene is TRBV2, the J gene TRBJ1-4; the DNA was not used to check the table's D call, TRBD1. CDR1 is SNHLY, CDR2 FYNNEI, per germline. The CDR3 extends over 15 residues, inclusive of both ends.

Turning to this clonotype: Likely a read error: the CDR3 ends without its conserved phenylalanine or tryptophan. No DNA is shown, since the ends of the CDR3 on it are uncertain; the CDR3 is the one TCRdb lists. The chain recombines TRBV7-9 with TRBJ2-3; the DNA was not used to check the table's D call, TRBD1. Germline V gives CDR1 SEHNR, CDR2 FQNEAQ (reference sequence). The CDR3 adds up to 13 amino acids, both ends counted. The CDR3 loop reads CASSLGGGADYVY.

This chain connects TRBV7-6 to TRBJ2-6, with D perhaps TRBD2 (6 bases). Per germline, CDR1 SGHVS and CDR2 FNYEAQ. The V end was cut by 5 bases, the J end by 0 bases, with 11 bases between. The CDR3 has 16 residues. The CDR3 is CASSQAEGSGANVLTF. The CDR3 region has the DNA TGTGCCAGCAGCCAAGCGGAGGGCTCTGGGGCCAACGTCCTGACTTTC.

Concerning this clonotype: Lacking the conserved final phenylalanine or tryptophan, this CDR3 likely reflects a read error. Because the CDR3's place on the DNA is in doubt, the DNA is left out and the CDR3 is given as listed by TCRdb. The chain recombines TRBV7-8 with TRBJ2-3; the table's D call TRBD2 went unverified against the DNA. Per germline, CDR1 SGHVS and CDR2 FQNEAQ. Inclusive of both ends, the CDR3 amounts to 13 amino acids. CDR3 in amino acids: CASSVGSGLMTAD.

V is TRBV11-1 and J is TRBJ2-3; TRBD2 aligns across 7 bases. The tail of the sequence fits TRBJ2-5 better, so the J call may be wrong. The CDR3 totals 12 residues. The V gene's germline CDR1 is SGHAT and CDR2 FQDESV (reference sequence). This CDR3 is CASSFTSATQYF. In DNA form, the CDR3 reads TGTGCCAGCAGCTTTACTAGCGCGACCCAGTACTTC.

This clonotype was observed a handful of times. This chain uses TRBV7-8 with TRBJ1-2; no definite D call. The CDR3 is 15 amino acids. Germline loops: CDR1 SGHVS, CDR2 FQNEAQ. Trimming pared 3 bases from V and 10 bases from J, leaving 21 bases between. Written as DNA, the CDR3 is TGTGCCAGCAGCTTGGCGGGAGGTCCCGACACTGACTACACCTTC. Its protein product is CASSLAGGPDTDYTF.

V usage is TRBV7-2 and J usage is TRBJ2-3; D perhaps matches TRBD1 (7 bases). The germline gives CDR1 SGHTA, CDR2 FQGNSA. The CDR3 length is 15 residues. Trimming removed 3 bases at V and 14 bases at J, with 24 bases between. The CDR3 region is CASSLEGLVTGELYF. The CDR3 nucleotides read TGTGCCAGCAGCTTGGAGGGGCTAGTCACAGGGGAGCTGTATTTT.

Concerning this clonotype itself: A read error is likely, as this CDR3 ends without the conserved phenylalanine or tryptophan. The DNA is left out, because the CDR3 cannot be placed on it with certainty; the CDR3 is given as TCRdb lists it. The gene calls are TRBV2 and TRBJ2-1. Ends included, the CDR3 has 15 residues. Germline CDR1 reads SNHLY; CDR2 reads FYNNEI. The CDR3 sequence: CASGVRGTDTKYFFS.

This clonotype came up a few times. The conserved phenylalanine or tryptophan normally closing the CDR3 is absent here, so this likely arose from a read error. The DNA is omitted, as the CDR3 cannot be located on it reliably, and the CDR3 follows TCRdb's listing. The chain joins TRBV7-9 to TRBJ2-3; the tabulated D call, TRBD2, remains unverified against the DNA. The CDR3 region is 13 residues in length, termini included. The V gene's germline CDR1 is SEHNR and CDR2 FQNEAQ (reference sequence). The chain's CDR3 is CASSFERSGGKYE.

This rearrangement joins TRBV7-9 to TRBJ2-7, with 7 positions matching TRBD2. The length of the CDR3 is 18 residues. J gave up 4 bases and V 3 bases, and 18 bases lay outside the gene matches. Germline lookup yields CDR1 SEHNR and CDR2 FQNEAQ (reference sequence). CDR3 loop: CASSFQRNGGSDSYEQYV. DNA for the CDR3: TGTGCCAGCAGCTTTCAAAGAAACGGGGGGAGCGATTCGTACGAGCAGTACGTC.

V is TRBV5-6 and J is TRBJ2-1; perhaps D is TRBD1 or TRBD2 (5 bases each). V lost 4 bases to trimming and J lost 12 bases, with 17 bases between them. Germline V gene sequence: CDR1 SGHDT, CDR2 YYEEEE. The CDR3 is 13 residues long. CDR3 protein: CASSVGEIHGQFF. CDR3 sequence (DNA): TGTGCCAGCAGCGTGGGGGAGATCCATGGGCAGTTCTTC.

The V and J genes are TRBV24-1 and TRBJ1-2; no firm D call. Trimming pared 2 bases from V and 6 bases from J, leaving 9 bases between. CDR3 size: 13 residues. CDR1 is KGHDR, CDR2 SFDVKD, per germline. CDR3 sequence reads: CATSDSSRNGYTF. The CDR3 DNA sequence: TGTGCCACCAGTGATTCCTCTAGGAATGGCTACACCTTC.

Of note for this clonotype: No conserved phenylalanine or tryptophan ends this CDR3, so it is likely a read error. Because the CDR3's place on the DNA is in doubt, the DNA is left out and the CDR3 is given as listed by TCRdb. This sequence joins TRBV7-3 and TRBJ2-3. Germline lookup yields CDR1 SGHTA and CDR2 FQGTGA. Inclusive of both ends, the CDR3 amounts to 13 amino acids. CDR3 loop: CASSASGTYRQSY.

The gene calls are TRBV9 and TRBJ1-2; no clear D. With 3 bases removed from V and 11 bases from J, the gap between germline ends came to 17 bases. The germline V gene encodes CDR1 SGDLS and CDR2 YYNGEE. The CDR3 loop spans 13 amino acids. In DNA, the CDR3 is TGTGCCAGCAGCGCTGACGAAGAGACTGGGTACACCTTC. Encoded protein: CASSADEETGYTF.

This clonotype was recorded once. A junction end diverges from the germline sequence, so it may reflect a read error. The V gene is TRBV2, the J gene TRBJ2-1; either TRBD1 or TRBD2 may fit D (5 bases each). The germline CDR1 and CDR2 sequences are SNHLY and FYNNEI. This CDR3 spans 16 amino acids. The CDR3 reads CASSLGTDNEQFVGPF. The CDR3 DNA follows: TGTGCCAGCAGCCTAGGGACGGACAACGAGCAGTTCGTCGGGCCCTTC.